These T cell receptor beta chains were read from a single sample in a study of identical twins. TCRdb itself ran the 5' RACE reads through MiXCR, one entry per CDR3 protein. Of hundreds of thousands of distinct CDR3 sequences listed, just over 7% are singletons. Separately, the same data were catalogued under a study of yellow fever vaccine responses in identical twins.

Specimen: PBMCs. The receptor source for this set is a young woman in good health. The CDR3 runs from the conserved cysteine through the conserved F or W. The order of the fields is CDR3 DNA, CDR3 protein, J gene, D gene, V gene, clone size. D genes are given only for firm matches. Rows may omit the clone size; those that give it use once, few, many or a size class.

TGCAGTGCCGGATCCCCGTACCAAGAGACCCAGTACTTC	CSAGSPYQETQYF	TRBJ2-5	NA	TRBV20-1	many
TGCAGCGCCGACGTAGGACCCAACAATGAGCAGTTCTTC	CSADVGPNNEQFF	TRBJ2-1	NA	TRBV29-1	many
TGTGCCAGTGGAAGCGGGGGGAGCTACAATGAGCAGTTCTTC	CASGSGGSYNEQFF	TRBJ2-1	TRBD2	TRBV6-2/TRBV6-3	few
TGCAGTGCTAGCGAAGAGTTAGGCGCGGACATTCAGTACTTC	CSASEELGADIQYF	TRBJ2-4	NA	TRBV20-1	few
TGCAGTGCTCCCCAGGGACAGACTAATTCACCCCTCCACTTT	CSAPQGQTNSPLHF	TRBJ1-6	TRBD1	TRBV20-1	NA
TGTGCCAGCAGCTTGGTTTCCGGGACTAGCGGGAGGGCCAACTACGAGCAGTACTTC	CASSLVSGTSGRANYEQYF	TRBJ2-7	TRBD2	TRBV5-6	NA
TGTGCCAGCAGCCAACAACCAACCACCTCCTTTAATGAGCAGTTCTTC	CASSQQPTTSFNEQFF	TRBJ2-1	NA	TRBV7-7	few
TGCGCCAGCAGCTCATGGACTAGCGGGAGCTTGGATACGCAGTATTTT	CASSSWTSGSLDTQYF	TRBJ2-3	TRBD2	TRBV5-1	few
TGTGCCAGCACCCTCAGCGGGGGGCGGTACAATGAGCAGTTCTTC	CASTLSGGRYNEQFF	TRBJ2-1	TRBD2	TRBV12-3/TRBV12-4	few
TGTGCCAGCGGCCTGGGGGGGCCCCTCCACTTT	CASGLGGPLHF	TRBJ1-6	NA	TRBV11-2	many
TGCGCCAGCAGCTTCCGGACTAGCGAACTCCAAGAGACCCAGTACTTC	CASSFRTSELQETQYF	TRBJ2-5	TRBD2	TRBV5-1	many
TGTGCCAGCAGTTTGGGACACCAATCGACCCAGTACTTC	CASSLGHQSTQYF	TRBJ2-5	NA	TRBV28	NA
TGTGCCAGCAGAAACGACAGGGGACTCTACAATGAGCAGTTCTTC	CASRNDRGLYNEQFF	TRBJ2-1	TRBD1	TRBV11-3	many
TGCGCCAGCTCCGGGACAGGGACCTACGAGCAGTACTTC	CASSGTGTYEQYF	TRBJ2-7	TRBD1	TRBV5-1	many
TGTGCCAGCAGTACCCAGACCCCATACAATGAGCAGTTCTTC	CASSTQTPYNEQFF	TRBJ2-1	NA	TRBV12-3/TRBV12-4	many
TGCAGTGCTAGGGCTTCCTGGGGGGGTCTAGCCAAAAACATTCAGTACTTC	CSARASWGGLAKNIQYF	TRBJ2-4	TRBD2	TRBV20-1	few
TGTGCCAGCAGCTTACCCATTGACAGGGTCCCCTCCTACGAGCAGTACTTC	CASSLPIDRVPSYEQYF	TRBJ2-7	TRBD1	TRBV11-2	NA
TGCAGTGCTAGAGATTGGGCAGGGAAGGCGGAAAAACTGTTTTTT	CSARDWAGKAEKLFF	TRBJ1-4	NA	TRBV20-1	many
TGCGCCAGCAGCCATACGGGCCTAAGGGGGACCGGGGAGCTGTTTTTT	CASSHTGLRGTGELFF	TRBJ2-2	NA	TRBV4-1	few
TGTGCCAGCAGTGATGCCCAACAGCTCGATGGCTACACCTTC	CASSDAQQLDGYTF	TRBJ1-2	NA	TRBV2	many
TGTGCCAGCAGTGTGTTCGGGACTAGCGTGACAGATACGCAGTATTTT	CASSVFGTSVTDTQYF	TRBJ2-3	TRBD2	TRBV2	NA
TGTGCCAGCAGTTCCCCCGGACTCCCCAATGAGCAGTTCTTC	CASSSPGLPNEQFF	TRBJ2-1	NA	TRBV12-3/TRBV12-4	many
TGCAGTTATTGGACCTCCGGGTATGGCTACACCTTC	CSYWTSGYGYTF	TRBJ1-2	NA	TRBV29-1	NA
TGCGCCAGCAGGGTGGCTGGGACAGGGGGTGTAAATGAGCAGTTCTTC	CASRVAGTGGVNEQFF	TRBJ2-1	TRBD1	TRBV5-1	few
TGTGCCAGCAGTAGAGGGGGCTGGGGTGAAGCTTTCTTT	CASSRGGWGEAFF	TRBJ1-1	TRBD1	TRBV12-3/TRBV12-4	many
TGCAGTGCTCCCTTCAGGGCGCCCCAGACAGATACGCAGTATTTT	CSAPFRAPQTDTQYF	TRBJ2-3	NA	TRBV20-1	few
TGTGCCAGCAGCGAGCAGGGTTTGAGCACTGAAGCTTTCTTT	CASSEQGLSTEAFF	TRBJ1-1	NA	TRBV12-3/TRBV12-4	many
TGCAGTGCTAGAGCTTCGGGGGGGGCTGATACGCAGTATTTT	CSARASGGADTQYF	TRBJ2-3	TRBD2	TRBV20-1	NA
TGCGCCAGCAGCCTCGGGCTAGCGGGATTGGTTTCGGAAGAGACCCAGTACTTC	CASSLGLAGLVSEETQYF	TRBJ2-5	TRBD2	TRBV5-1	NA
TGCGCCAGCAGACTCGGAGAAAATAGCAATCAGCCCCAGCATTTT	CASRLGENSNQPQHF	TRBJ1-5	NA	TRBV5-1	NA
TGCGCCAGCACGGGTGGGATGAACACTGAAGCTTTCTTT	CASTGGMNTEAFF	TRBJ1-1	NA	TRBV5-1	few
TGTGCCAGCAGTTACGCCGGTCGGAGAATCTCTGGAAACACCATATATTTT	CASSYAGRRISGNTIYF	TRBJ1-3	NA	TRBV6-5	NA
TGTGCCAGTAGTATAGTTACGGGAAACTCCTACGAGCAGTACTTC	CASSIVTGNSYEQYF	TRBJ2-7	NA	TRBV19	few
TGTGCCATCCGGGCCAACACAGATACGCAGTATTTT	CAIRANTDTQYF	TRBJ2-3	NA	TRBV10-3	few
TGTGCCAGCAGTTACTCGTTTGGGACAGGGGACTACGAGCAGTACTTC	CASSYSFGTGDYEQYF	TRBJ2-7	TRBD1	TRBV6-5	NA
TGTGCCAGCAGCCAAGTGGCTAGCGGGGCCGGGGATACGCAGTATTTT	CASSQVASGAGDTQYF	TRBJ2-3	TRBD2	TRBV4-2	many
TGTGCCAGCAGTAGACAGGGGGCTAGCACCGGGGAGCTGTTTTTT	CASSRQGASTGELFF	TRBJ2-2	TRBD1	TRBV12-3/TRBV12-4	few
TGTGCCAGCAGCTTAGGGACAGCTGGGGCGGAAAAACTGTTTTTT	CASSLGTAGAEKLFF	TRBJ1-4	NA	TRBV11-2	NA
TGTGCCAGCAGCTCTCGGGAAAGGGAGCAGTTCTTC	CASSSREREQFF	TRBJ2-1	NA	TRBV3-1	many
TGTGCCAGCAGTGAAGCGCGTACGGGCACCAACTACGAGCAGTACTTC	CASSEARTGTNYEQYF	TRBJ2-7	NA	TRBV6-1	few
TGTGCCACCAGTGCAAGGGACAGGGATGAGCAGTTCTTC	CATSARDRDEQFF	TRBJ2-1	TRBD1	TRBV24-1	NA
TGTGCCAGCAGTCCCCGGGTAGCGGGAGCCCACGAGCAGTACTTC	CASSPRVAGAHEQYF	TRBJ2-7	TRBD2	TRBV6-1	many
TGCAGTGCTAGAGGATCCGGGTCTAGGGGGCGATTTCCCTACGAGCAGTACTTC	CSARGSGSRGRFPYEQYF	TRBJ2-7	TRBD1	TRBV20-1	few
TGTGCCAGCAACCGGGAAGAGAACACCGGGGAGCTGTTTTTT	CASNREENTGELFF	TRBJ2-2	NA	TRBV2	NA
TGTGCCAGCAGCGGGGACCCACAGGGTAAAGCTTTCTTT	CASSGDPQGKAFF	TRBJ1-1	NA	TRBV3-1	NA
TGTGCCAGCAGTGAATCCCAAGAGCAGTTCTTC	CASSESQEQFF	TRBJ2-1	NA	TRBV2	NA
TGTGCCAGCAGTGACAGAGCGGGAGACTCCTACAATGAGCAGTTCTTC	CASSDRAGDSYNEQFF	TRBJ2-1	TRBD2	TRBV6-4	many
TGCAGCGTTGAAGAACGGGGTCTTCACTACGAGCAGTACTTC	CSVEERGLHYEQYF	TRBJ2-7	NA	TRBV29-1	many
TGCAGTGCTCGACACCCCTCCGGAGATACGCAGTATTTT	CSARHPSGDTQYF	TRBJ2-3	NA	TRBV20-1	few
TGCGCCAGCAGCCCCCATGCCGGGGAAAATCAGCCCCAGCATTTT	CASSPHAGENQPQHF	TRBJ1-5	NA	TRBV4-1	few
TGCAGCGTTGAAAACGGACAGGGGCCCAGCGAGATCGGCTACACCTTC	CSVENGQGPSEIGYTF	TRBJ1-2	TRBD1	TRBV29-1	NA
TGTGCCAGCAGCTCGGGCGACGCGGATTCACCCCTCCACTTT	CASSSGDADSPLHF	TRBJ1-6	NA	TRBV5-6	NA
TGTGCCAGCACCCTGGGCCGCGCCCCAGCAGATACGCAGTATTTT	CASTLGRAPADTQYF	TRBJ2-3	NA	TRBV7-6	few
TGTGCCAGCAGTTACTCCGGGACAGGGTCCTCTGGGGCCAACGTCCTGACTTTC	CASSYSGTGSSGANVLTF	TRBJ2-6	TRBD1	TRBV6-5	few
TGTGCCAGCCGCGGGTCGGGCACAGATACGCAGTATTTT	CASRGSGTDTQYF	TRBJ2-3	NA	TRBV7-9	NA
TGTGCCAGCAGCTTAAAGGGACTAGCGGGAGAATCGCCCGGGGAGCTGTTTTTT	CASSLKGLAGESPGELFF	TRBJ2-2	TRBD2	TRBV7-8	many
TGTGCCATCAGCACCGACAGGGGTGGTACAGATACGCAGTATTTT	CAISTDRGGTDTQYF	TRBJ2-3	TRBD1	TRBV10-3	many
TGCGCCAGCAGCTTGGGACAGGGGAGAGATACGCAGTATTTT	CASSLGQGRDTQYF	TRBJ2-3	TRBD1	TRBV5-1	many
TGTGCCATCAGTGAAGGGACAGGTAATCAGCCCCAGCATTTT	CAISEGTGNQPQHF	TRBJ1-5	TRBD1	TRBV10-3	many